Included here is one T cell receptor beta chain sequence, with context. Its antigen remains unidentified. The source of the sample is a study of shared clonotypes between healthy human individuals. For the study at large: For every donor, three CD4 naive, three CD4 memory, two CD8 naive and one CD8 memory plates were used.

From germline, CDR1 is SEHNR and CDR2 FQNEAQ (reference sequence). The CDR3 has 14 residues. V was shortened by 5 bases and J by 1 base, with 11 bases between the two germline ends. Findings of the study overall: What naive subsets generally showed was a larger estimated richness than memory subsets showed. The study's rarefaction showed incomplete sorted-subset sequencing despite large depth.

Assay runs were performed at deep level. Clones were read by immunoSEQ multiplex PCR, and TCRdb kept only the in-frame ones, dropping some. The sample lists 2 million to 3 million clones, approximately 93% occurring once. The sample was naive CD4+ T cells from PBMCs. Subset given: CD45RA+ positively selected. The chain has TRBV7-9 and TRBJ1-1; unclear D gene. The receptor was derived from a man aged 18 to 35 in good health. Some clones in this sample may be carry-over from other donors' samples. The CDR3 reads CASSMPAANTEAFF. The CDR3 region has the DNA TGTGCCAGCAGCATGCCGGCGGCGAACACTGAAGCTTTCTTT.